The 21 T cell receptor beta chains presented below share a single source sample, sequenced in a study of cytomegalovirus exposure and HLA in healthy donors. PCR employed 60 Vbeta and 13 Jbeta primers. This table comes from immunoSEQ multiplex PCR, and its TCRdb copy is limited to in-frame clones, with some not included. The table includes about 98,000 clones, approximately 72% detected once. Sequencing used PBMCs. These receptors originate from a man between 18 and 35 years old in good health and CMV-seropositive.

The rearrangement uses TRBV6-5 and TRBJ2-3; the match to TRBD2 covers 8 bases. Trimming at V came to 7 bases and at J to 2 bases, leaving 5 bases not matched to a gene. From germline, CDR1 is MNHEY and CDR2 SVGAGI. The CDR3 runs 14 residues. Here the CDR3 DNA reads TGTGCCAGCAATATAGCGGGGTACACAGATACGCAGTATTTT. As protein: CASNIAGYTDTQYF.

This sequence joins TRBV6-1 and TRBJ2-5; 9 bases line up with TRBD2. J was trimmed by 5 bases and V by 7 bases; bases with no gene match: 11. Germline-derived CDR1 and CDR2 are MNHNS and SASEGT. This CDR3 has 15 residues. In nucleotides, the CDR3 is TGTGCCAGCACCTCTGCGGGGGGGGCCGGGGAGACCCAGTACTTC. It yields the protein CASTSAGGAGETQYF.

The chain carries TRBV19 and TRBJ2-1; tentative D call: TRBD1 (5 bases). Looked up from germline, CDR1 is LNHDA and CDR2 is SQIVND (reference sequence). This CDR3 has 15 amino acids. Trimming pared 5 bases from V and 2 bases from J, leaving 13 bases between. The CDR3 spells CASSLDTRAYNEQFF. The CDR3, as DNA: TGTGCCAGTAGTCTCGACACCAGGGCCTACAATGAGCAGTTCTTC.

The chain uses TRBV27 and TRBJ2-5; TRBD1 matches 7 bases. The CDR3 totals 12 residues. Per the germline V gene, CDR1 is MNHEY and CDR2 is SMNVEV (reference sequence). The trim removed 9 bases at V and 2 bases at J, leaving 3 bases unmatched. This chain's CDR3 is CARMTGQETQYF. In DNA form, the CDR3 reads TGTGCCAGAATGACAGGGCAAGAGACCCAGTACTTC.

The chain carries TRBV6-5 and TRBJ2-3; D gene unclear. This CDR3 has 11 residues. Germline V CDR1 and CDR2: MNHEY, SVGAGI. Trimming removed 8 bases from V and 5 bases from J, with 8 bases in between. CDR3 DNA: TGTGCCAGCGGGCTCGGAGATACGCAGTATTTT. It encodes CASGLGDTQYF.

The gene calls are TRBV27 and TRBJ2-7, with TRBD2 as a possible D gene (6 bases). The germline gives CDR1 MNHEY, CDR2 SMNVEV (reference sequence). The CDR3 extends over 12 amino acids. V was clipped by 8 bases and J by 6 bases, with 14 bases between them. CDR3 region: CASEGGASEQYF. Written as DNA, the CDR3 is TGTGCCAGCGAAGGCGGGGCTAGCGAGCAGTACTTC.

The V and J genes are TRBV7-2 and TRBJ2-7; 8 bases match TRBD2. After removal of 7 bases from V and 6 bases from J, the junction contained 8 bases not matched to a gene. Germline values: CDR1 SGHTA, CDR2 FQGNSA. This CDR3 is built from 13 residues. The CDR3 DNA reads TGTGCCAGCACCTTTGGCGGGGGGATCGAGCAGTACTTC. Translated, it gives CASTFGGGIEQYF.

This chain links TRBV5-1 with TRBJ2-6; 7 nucleotides line up with TRBD1. This CDR3 contains 17 residues. V shed 0 bases, J shed 0 bases, and the junction held 3 bases outside the gene matches. Germline V gene data show CDR1 as SGHRS and CDR2 as YFSETQ. The CDR3 reads CASSLVGTASGANVLTF. The DNA of the CDR3 is TGCGCCAGCAGCTTGGTGGGGACAGCCTCTGGGGCCAACGTCCTGACTTTC.

The CDR3 is CASSPTGFETQYF. The CDR3, as DNA: TGCGCCAGCAGCCCGACAGGTTTTGAGACCCAGTACTTC. V usage is TRBV5-1 and J usage is TRBJ2-5, with D perhaps matching TRBD1 (6 bases). Germline values: CDR1 SGHRS, CDR2 YFSETQ. V was shortened by 4 bases and J by 5 bases, with 12 bases between the two germline ends. This CDR3 has 13 amino acids.

The V call is TRBV7-3, the J call TRBJ2-3; a weak D match, TRBD1 (5 bases). V was trimmed by 0 bases and J by 6 bases, leaving 16 bases between them. The CDR3 is 16 amino acids. CDR1 is SGHTA and CDR2 is FQGTGA in the germline V gene. The CDR3, as DNA: TGTGCCAGCAGCTTAACGTCGACAGCCGGCCGGGATACGCAGTATTTT. It encodes CASSLTSTAGRDTQYF.

This chain links TRBV5-1 with TRBJ2-5; 9 bases fit TRBD2. Germline V CDR1 and CDR2: SGHRS, YFSETQ. CDR3 length equals 14 residues. The V segment lost 1 base and the J segment 5 bases; nucleotides outside the gene matches: 3. CDR3: CASSLRTSEETQYF. In nucleotides, the CDR3 is TGCGCCAGCAGCTTGCGGACTAGCGAGGAGACCCAGTACTTC.

This clone was counted only a few times. This chain joins TRBV25-1 and TRBJ2-1, with D unclear. Germline V lookup: CDR1 MGHDK, CDR2 SYGVNS. The CDR3 is 13 residues long. V was clipped by 7 bases and J by 2 bases, with 9 bases between them. DNA for the CDR3: TGTGCCAGCACCCCGCTAACCTACAATGAGCAGTTCTTC. Amino acid sequence: CASTPLTYNEQFF.

For the CDR3, the DNA is TGTGCCAGCAGCGGTGGGACAGGCGACTCTGGAAACACCATATATTTT. Translating gives CASSGGTGDSGNTIYF. The V call is TRBV9, the J call TRBJ1-3, with 8 bases identical to TRBD1. The CDR3 runs to 16 residues. Trimming removed 3 bases from V and 0 bases from J; junction bases left unmatched: 5. Germline-derived CDR1 and CDR2 are SGDLS and YYNGEE.

V is TRBV4-1 and J is TRBJ2-3; TRBD2 aligns across 13 bases. This CDR3 region has 17 residues. Germline V gives CDR1 MGHRA, CDR2 YSYEKL. The V gene end was trimmed by 3 bases and the J gene end by 2 bases; junction bases not matched to a gene: 5. CDR3 protein: CASSHRGLAGNTDTQYF. CDR3 DNA: TGCGCCAGCAGCCACCGGGGACTAGCGGGGAACACAGATACGCAGTATTTT.

This clone was seen more than once but under ten times. The gene calls are TRBV7-9 and TRBJ1-6; D is unclear. V lost 1 base to trimming and J lost 13 bases, with 8 bases between them. The germline gives CDR1 SEHNR, CDR2 FQNEAQ (reference sequence). This CDR3 is 12 amino acids long. CDR3 region: CASSLGSIPLHF. CDR3 in DNA: TGTGCCAGCAGCTTAGGTTCCATTCCCCTCCACTTT. The full variable domain, completed using reference TRBV7-9 and TRBJ1-6, is DTGVSQNPRHKITKRGQNVTFRCDPISEHNRLYWYRQTLGQGPEFLTYFQNEAQLEKSRLLSDRFSAERPKGSFSTLEIQRTEQGDSAMYLCASSLGSIPLHFGNGTRLTVT.

A few counts support this clone. The chain recombines TRBV4-1 with TRBJ2-2; D gene unclear. The V gene's germline CDR1 is MGHRA and CDR2 YSYEKL. Trimming removed 1 base from V and 4 bases from J, with 4 bases in between. This CDR3 is built from 13 residues. The CDR3 bases are TGCGCCAGCAGCCAAGTCCTCACCGGGGAGCTGTTTTTT. Its protein product is CASSQVLTGELFF.

V usage is TRBV15 and J usage is TRBJ2-4; unclear D gene. This CDR3 has 15 amino acids. The V gene lost 0 bases and the J gene lost 0 bases, with 6 bases spanning the gap. Germline V lookup: CDR1 LNHNV, CDR2 YYDKDF (reference sequence). The CDR3, as DNA: TGTGCCACCAGCAGAGAAGCCGGAGCCAAAAACATTCAGTACTTC. It encodes CATSREAGAKNIQYF.

In its sample, this clone was seen once. The rearrangement uses TRBV6-6 and TRBJ1-2, with 10 positions matching TRBD1. The CDR3 spans 16 residues. Trimming at V came to 2 bases and at J to 0 bases, leaving 3 bases not matched to a gene. Germline V gives CDR1 MNHNY, CDR2 SVGAGI (reference sequence). For the CDR3, the DNA is TGTGCCAGCAGTTACCCTGGACAGGGGGCTAACTATGGCTACACCTTC. As protein: CASSYPGQGANYGYTF.

The J gene is TRBJ1-2, the V gene TRBV27; unclear D gene. Germline lookup yields CDR1 MNHEY and CDR2 SMNVEV (reference sequence). This CDR3 comprises 16 residues. The ends were cut back, 2 bases at V and 1 base at J, with 14 bases in the middle. In DNA, the CDR3 is TGTGCCAGCAGTTTACTCGGGTCAGCGGATAACTATGGCTACACCTTC. Translated: CASSLLGSADNYGYTF.

The J gene is TRBJ2-5, the V gene TRBV19; a possible D gene is TRBD1 (6 bases). V was trimmed by 3 bases and J by 3 bases, leaving 11 bases between them. The CDR3 consists of 14 residues. CDR1 and CDR2 from the germline V gene are LNHDA and SQIVND (reference sequence). The CDR3 bases are TGTGCCAGTAGTATGTTAAACAGGGAAGAGACCCAGTACTTC. This gives the protein CASSMLNREETQYF.

For this clone: The junction shows a germline mismatch at one end, possibly a read error. This rearrangement joins TRBV6-1 to TRBJ2-7; 13 nucleotides match TRBD2. The CDR3 runs to 15 residues. CDR1 and CDR2 from the germline V gene are MNHNS and SASEGT. The CDR3 DNA sequence: TGTGCCGGCAGTGGGTGGACTAGCGGGGGCTACGAGCAGTACTTC. It translates to CAGSGWTSGGYEQYF.